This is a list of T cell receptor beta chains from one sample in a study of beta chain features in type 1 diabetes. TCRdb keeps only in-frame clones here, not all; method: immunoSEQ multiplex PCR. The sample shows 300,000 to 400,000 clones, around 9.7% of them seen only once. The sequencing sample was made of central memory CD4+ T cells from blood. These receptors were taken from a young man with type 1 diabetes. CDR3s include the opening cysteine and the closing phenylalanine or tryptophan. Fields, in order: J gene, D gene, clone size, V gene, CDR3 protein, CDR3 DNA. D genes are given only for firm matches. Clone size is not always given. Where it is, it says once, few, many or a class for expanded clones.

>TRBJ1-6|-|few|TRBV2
CASREVASSYNSPLHF
TGTGCCAGCCGGGAGGTGGCCAGCTCCTATAATTCACCCCTCCACTTT
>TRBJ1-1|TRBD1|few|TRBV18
CASSPLNIGTGDTEAFF
TGTGCCAGCTCACCACTCAATATAGGGACAGGGGACACTGAAGCTTTCTTT
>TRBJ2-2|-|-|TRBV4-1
CASSRELRGTGELFF
TGCGCCAGCAGCCGCGAGCTCCGGGGCACCGGGGAGCTGTTTTTT
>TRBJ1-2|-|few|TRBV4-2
CASSQDGQGIYGYTF
TGTGCCAGCAGCCAAGATGGCCAGGGTATCTATGGCTACACCTTC
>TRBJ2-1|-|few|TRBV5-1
CASSPHGARNEQFF
TGCGCCAGCAGCCCACACGGCGCTCGCAATGAGCAGTTCTTC
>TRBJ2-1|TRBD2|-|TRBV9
CASSPGTSVSNEQFF
TGTGCCAGCAGCCCCGGGACTAGCGTTTCCAATGAGCAGTTCTTC
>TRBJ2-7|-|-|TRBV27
CASSLWQDFSYEQYF
TGTGCCAGCAGTTTATGGCAGGACTTCTCCTACGAGCAGTACTTC
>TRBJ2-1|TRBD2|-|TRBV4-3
CASSRGGSYNEQFF
TGCGCCAGCAGCCGGGGGGGCTCCTACAATGAGCAGTTCTTC
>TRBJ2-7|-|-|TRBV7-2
CASSLVQGLYEQYF
TGTGCCAGCAGCTTGGTACAGGGACTCTACGAGCAGTACTTC
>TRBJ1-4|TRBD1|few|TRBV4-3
CASSQGQGGEKLFF
TGCGCCAGCAGCCAAGGCCAGGGGGGTGAAAAACTGTTTTTT
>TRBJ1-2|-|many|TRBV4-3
CASSQEQGSGYTF
TGCGCCAGCAGCCAAGAACAGGGTTCTGGCTACACCTTC
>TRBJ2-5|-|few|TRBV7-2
CASRPTAIQETQYF
TGTGCCAGCAGACCGACAGCTATCCAAGAGACCCAGTACTTC
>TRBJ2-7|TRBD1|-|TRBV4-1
CASSQEKSGQGYEQYF
TGCGCCAGCAGCCAAGAAAAGTCCGGACAGGGCTACGAGCAGTACTTC
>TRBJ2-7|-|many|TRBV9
CASSVTSFSYEQYF
TGTGCCAGCAGCGTAACCTCCTTCTCCTACGAGCAGTACTTC
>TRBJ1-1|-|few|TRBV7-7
CASSRDKDTEAFF
TGTGCTAGCAGCCGGGACAAGGACACTGAAGCTTTCTTT
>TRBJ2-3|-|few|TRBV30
CAWNRLADTQYF
TGTGCCTGGAATCGCCTCGCAGATACGCAGTATTTT
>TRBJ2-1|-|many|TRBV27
CASTFNGGQYNEQFF
TGTGCCAGCACCTTCAACGGGGGACAGTACAATGAGCAGTTCTTC
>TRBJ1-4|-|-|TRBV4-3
CASSQGWGANEKLFF
TGCGCCAGCAGCCAGGGGTGGGGGGCTAATGAAAAACTGTTTTTT
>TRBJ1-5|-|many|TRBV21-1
CASSTGGRQPQHF
TGTGCCAGCAGTACAGGGGGGAGGCAGCCCCAGCATTTT
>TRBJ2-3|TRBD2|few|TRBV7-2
CASSFNGGAWDTQYF
TGTGCCAGCAGCTTTAACGGGGGGGCCTGGGATACGCAGTATTTT
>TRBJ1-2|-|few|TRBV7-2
CASSPRQELRGYTF
TGTGCCAGCAGCCCGCGACAGGAGCTGCGTGGCTACACCTTC
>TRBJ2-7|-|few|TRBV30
CAWSTRGYEQYF
TGTGCCTGGAGCACCCGCGGCTACGAGCAGTACTTC
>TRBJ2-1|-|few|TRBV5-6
CASSLGIWAGFNEQFF
TGTGCCAGCAGCTTGGGGATCTGGGCAGGGTTCAATGAGCAGTTCTTC
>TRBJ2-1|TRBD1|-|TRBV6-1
CASLQGAGRDEQFF
TGTGCCAGCTTACAGGGGGCAGGAAGGGATGAGCAGTTCTTC